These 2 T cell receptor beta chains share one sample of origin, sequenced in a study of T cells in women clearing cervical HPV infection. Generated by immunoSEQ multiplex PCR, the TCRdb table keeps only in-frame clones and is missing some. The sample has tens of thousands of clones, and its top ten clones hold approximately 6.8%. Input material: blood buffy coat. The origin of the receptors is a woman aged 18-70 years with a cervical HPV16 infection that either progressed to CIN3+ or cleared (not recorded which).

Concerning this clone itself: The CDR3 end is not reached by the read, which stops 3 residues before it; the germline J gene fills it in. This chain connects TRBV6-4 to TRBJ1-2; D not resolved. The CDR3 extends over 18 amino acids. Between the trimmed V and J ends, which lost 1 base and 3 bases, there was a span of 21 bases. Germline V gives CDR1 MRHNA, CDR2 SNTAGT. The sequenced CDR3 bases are TGTGCCAGCAGTGACTTCATTTTTAGGACTATTCTTGACTATGGC. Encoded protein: CASSDFIFRTILDYG. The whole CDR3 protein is CASSDFIFRTILDYGYTF.

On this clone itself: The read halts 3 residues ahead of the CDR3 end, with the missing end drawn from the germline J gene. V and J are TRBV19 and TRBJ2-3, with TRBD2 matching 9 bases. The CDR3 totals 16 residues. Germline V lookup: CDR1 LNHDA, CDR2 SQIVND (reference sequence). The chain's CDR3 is CASSIGSSGGRETQYF. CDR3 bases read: TGTGCCAGTAGTATAGGCTCCAGCGGGGGGCGGGAGACG. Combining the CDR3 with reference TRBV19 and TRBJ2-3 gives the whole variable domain DGGITQSPKYLFRKEGQNVTLSCEQNLNHDAMYWYRQDPGQGLRLIYYSQIVNDFQKGDIAEGYSVSREKKESFPLTVTSAQKNPTAFYLCASSIGSSGGRETQYFGPGTRLTVL.